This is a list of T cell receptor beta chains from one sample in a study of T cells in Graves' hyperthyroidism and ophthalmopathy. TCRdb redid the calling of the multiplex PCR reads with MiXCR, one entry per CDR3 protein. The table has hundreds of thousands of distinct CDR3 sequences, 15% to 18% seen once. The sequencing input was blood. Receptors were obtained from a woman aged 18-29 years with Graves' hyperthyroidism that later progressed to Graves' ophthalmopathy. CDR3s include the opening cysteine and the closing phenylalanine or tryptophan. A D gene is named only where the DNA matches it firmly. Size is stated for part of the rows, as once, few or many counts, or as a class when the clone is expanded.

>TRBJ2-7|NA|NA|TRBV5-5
CASSLDPVYSYEQYF
TGTGCCAGCAGCTTGGATCCCGTTTACTCCTACGAGCAGTACTTC
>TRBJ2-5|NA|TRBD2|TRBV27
CASSSASGPRGETQYF
TGTGCCAGCAGTTCCGCTAGCGGGCCACGCGGGGAGACCCAGTACTTC
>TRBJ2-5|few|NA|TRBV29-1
CSVRSGQQETQYF
TGCAGCGTTAGGTCAGGGCAGCAAGAGACCCAGTACTTC
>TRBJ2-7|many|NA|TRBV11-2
CASSPGVGLGFEQYF
TGTGCCAGCAGCCCCGGCGTCGGTTTGGGGTTCGAGCAGTACTTC
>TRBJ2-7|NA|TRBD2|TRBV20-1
CSARDLSGRAYGQYF
TGCAGTGCTAGGGACCTTAGCGGGAGGGCCTACGGGCAGTACTTC
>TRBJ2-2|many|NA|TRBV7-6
CASSLMNTGELFF
TGTGCCAGCAGCTTGATGAACACCGGGGAGCTGTTTTTT
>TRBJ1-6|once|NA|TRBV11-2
CASSLAGPGSPLHF
TGTGCCAGCAGTTTAGCCGGACCTGGGTCACCCCTCCACTTT
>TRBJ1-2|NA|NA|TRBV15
CATSREAGGYTF
TGTGCCACCAGCAGAGAGGCCGGCGGCTACACCTTC
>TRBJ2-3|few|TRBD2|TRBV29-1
CSVALAGGTDTQYF
TGCAGCGTTGCTTTAGCGGGAGGCACAGATACGCAGTATTTT
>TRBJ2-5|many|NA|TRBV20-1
CSASGSTYQETQYF
TGCAGTGCTAGCGGGAGTACTTACCAAGAGACCCAGTACTTC
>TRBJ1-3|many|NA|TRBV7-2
CASTHRGNTIYF
TGTGCCAGCACCCATCGCGGAAACACCATATATTTT
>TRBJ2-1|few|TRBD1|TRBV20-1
CSALGTGGVNEQFF
TGCAGTGCTCTCGGGACAGGGGGCGTCAATGAGCAGTTCTTC
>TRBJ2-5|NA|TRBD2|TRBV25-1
CASSTPGVAGFQETQYF
TGTGCCAGCAGTACCCCTGGGGTAGCGGGATTCCAAGAGACCCAGTACTTC
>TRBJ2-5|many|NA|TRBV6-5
CASSYPTGPRGGETQYF
TGTGCCAGCAGTTACCCCACCGGGCCCAGAGGGGGGGAGACCCAGTACTTC
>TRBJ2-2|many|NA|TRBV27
CASSFLAENTGELFF
TGTGCCAGCAGTTTTCTAGCCGAGAACACCGGGGAGCTGTTTTTT
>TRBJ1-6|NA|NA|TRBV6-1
CASSGGGQDRSISYNSPLHF
TGTGCCAGCAGTGGGGGGGGGCAAGACAGGTCCATCTCCTATAATTCACCCCTCCACTTT
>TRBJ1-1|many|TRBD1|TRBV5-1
CASSNQGGSVVTEAFF
TGCGCCAGCAGCAATCAGGGGGGTTCGGTGGTGACTGAAGCTTTCTTT
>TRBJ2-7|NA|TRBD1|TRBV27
CASSIDRVNEQYF
TGTGCCAGCAGTATAGACAGGGTTAACGAGCAGTACTTC
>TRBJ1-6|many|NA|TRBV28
CASHEDYNSPLHF
TGTGCCAGCCATGAGGATTATAATTCACCCCTCCACTTT
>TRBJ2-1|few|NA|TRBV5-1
CASTFNRNSYNEQFF
TGCGCCAGCACCTTTAACCGTAATTCCTACAATGAGCAGTTCTTC
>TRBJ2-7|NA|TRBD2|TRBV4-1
CASSPLVSSGSATYEQYF
TGCGCCAGCAGCCCTCTGGTGTCTAGCGGGAGCGCAACCTACGAGCAGTACTTC
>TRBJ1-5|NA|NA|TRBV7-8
CASSLGTLYLAGQPQHF
TGTGCCAGCAGCCTCGGGACCCTCTACCTGGCGGGTCAGCCCCAGCATTTT
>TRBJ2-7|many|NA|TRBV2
CASAKRGRAYEQYF
TGTGCCAGCGCGAAGAGGGGCAGGGCGTACGAGCAGTACTTC
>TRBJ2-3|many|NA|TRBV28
CASRVDSTDTQYF
TGTGCCAGCAGAGTCGACAGCACAGATACGCAGTATTTT
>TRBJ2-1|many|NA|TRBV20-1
CSAPPQGYNEQFF
TGCAGTGCTCCGCCTCAGGGGTACAATGAGCAGTTCTTC
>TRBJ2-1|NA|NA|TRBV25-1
CASSPRGLYYNEQFF
TGTGCCAGCAGTCCACGGGGCCTCTACTACAATGAGCAGTTCTTC
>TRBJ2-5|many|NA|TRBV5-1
CASSFLREETQYF
TGCGCCAGCAGCTTCCTCAGGGAAGAGACCCAGTACTTC
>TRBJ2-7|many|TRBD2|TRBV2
CASSDLEAGGSYEQYF
TGTGCCAGCAGTGATTTGGAAGCGGGAGGTTCCTACGAGCAGTACTTC
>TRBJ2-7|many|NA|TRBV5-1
CASSVSGTGTYEQYF
TGCGCCAGCAGCGTATCCGGGACGGGAACCTACGAGCAGTACTTC
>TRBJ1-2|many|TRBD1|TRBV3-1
CASSQGTGNYGYTF
TGTGCCAGCAGCCAGGGGACAGGGAACTATGGCTACACCTTC
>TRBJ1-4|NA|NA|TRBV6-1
CASSEAAGGVEKLFF
TGTGCCAGCAGTGAAGCTGCGGGGGGTGTGGAAAAACTGTTTTTT
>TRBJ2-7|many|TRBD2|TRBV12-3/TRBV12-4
CASRSGTSGTYEQYF
TGTGCCAGCAGGTCCGGGACTAGCGGCACCTACGAGCAGTACTTC
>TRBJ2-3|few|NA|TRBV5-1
CASSLRQDSTDTQYF
TGCGCCAGCAGCTTGAGACAGGATAGCACAGATACGCAGTATTTT
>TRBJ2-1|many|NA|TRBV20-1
CSARGGSAYNEQFF
TGCAGTGCTAGAGGGGGATCCGCCTACAATGAGCAGTTCTTC
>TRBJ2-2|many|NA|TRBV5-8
CASTRGGNTGELFF
TGTGCCAGCACCAGGGGAGGAAACACCGGGGAGCTGTTTTTT
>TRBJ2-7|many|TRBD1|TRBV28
CASRPDREEQYF
TGTGCCAGCAGGCCGGACAGGGAGGAGCAGTACTTC
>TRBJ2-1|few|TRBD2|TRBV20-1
CTASVLAGYNEQFF
TGCACTGCCAGTGTTCTAGCGGGTTACAATGAGCAGTTCTTC
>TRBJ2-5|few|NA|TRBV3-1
CASSQFRTEGRGLYF
TGTGCCAGCAGCCAATTCCGAACGGAAGGGAGAGGGTTGTACTTC
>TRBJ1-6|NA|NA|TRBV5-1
CASSQEYRVGSPLHF
TGCGCCAGCAGCCAAGAATACAGGGTGGGGTCACCCCTCCACTTT
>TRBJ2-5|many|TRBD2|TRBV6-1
CASSPRGGPQETQYF
TGTGCCAGCAGTCCTCGGGGAGGGCCCCAAGAGACCCAGTACTTC
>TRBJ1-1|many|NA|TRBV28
CASSAPPPRVRNTEAFF
TGTGCCAGCAGTGCTCCCCCGCCTAGGGTGAGGAACACTGAAGCTTTCTTT